This TCR beta chain emerged from a study of cytomegalovirus exposure and HLA in healthy donors. V lost 1 base and J lost 2; bases outside the gene matches: 2. CDR1 is SGHNT, CDR2 YENEEA, per germline. The CDR3 extends over 14 amino acids. The study, taken as a whole, reports: As a later analysis revealed, most CMV-associated TCR beta chains appeared HLA-restricted.

In regard to this clone: Its antigen is undetermined.

Primers for the PCR totalled 60 Vbeta and 13 Jbeta. TCRdb keeps only in-frame clones here, not all; method: immunoSEQ multiplex PCR. The sample includes about 41,000 clones. The source material was PBMCs. This sequence joins TRBV11-3 and TRBJ2-7; 7 nucleotides line up with TRBD1. This receptor was obtained from a man aged 30-40 years in good health and CMV-seronegative. CDR3 nucleotide sequence: TGTGCCAGCAGCTTAGGAGGGGGCGCCTACGAGCAGTACTTC. Its protein is CASSLGGGAYEQYF.